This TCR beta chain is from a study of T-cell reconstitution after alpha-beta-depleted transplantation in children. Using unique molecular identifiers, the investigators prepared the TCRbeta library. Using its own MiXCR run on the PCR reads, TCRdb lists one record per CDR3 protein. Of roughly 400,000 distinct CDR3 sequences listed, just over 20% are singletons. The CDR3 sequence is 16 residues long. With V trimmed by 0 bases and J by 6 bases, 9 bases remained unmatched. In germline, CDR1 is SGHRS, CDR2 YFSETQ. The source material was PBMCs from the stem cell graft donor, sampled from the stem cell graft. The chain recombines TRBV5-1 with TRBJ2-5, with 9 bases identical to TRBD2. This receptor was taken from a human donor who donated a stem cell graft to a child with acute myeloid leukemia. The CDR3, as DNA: TGCGCCAGCAGCTTGGGGAGCGGGAGGCCGGGGAAGACCCAGTACTTC. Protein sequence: CASSLGSGRPGKTQYF.